This TCR beta chain was sequenced in a study of identical twins. TCRdb processed the 5' RACE reads anew with MiXCR; each CDR3 protein has one entry. The sample contains about 890,000 distinct CDR3 sequences, roughly 12% of which appear only once. These records were also assigned to another study, of yellow fever vaccine responses in identical twins. Per that study: Twins reportedly mounted vaccine T cell responses that seemed partly convergent, partly personalized.

Sequenced material: PBMCs. The TCR originated in a woman under 30 in good health.

The CDR3 is CASSSGTSGGAGEQFF. In DNA, the CDR3 is TGTGCCAGCAGCTCAGGGACTAGCGGGGGGGCGGGTGAGCAGTTCTTC. The rearrangement links TRBV7-2 to TRBJ2-1; 16 nucleotides align to TRBD2. The length of the CDR3 is 16 residues. CDR1 and CDR2 (germline): SGHTA, FQGNSA. V shed 4 bases, J shed 9 bases, and the junction held 6 bases outside the gene matches. The full variable domain, rest sourced from reference TRBV7-2 and TRBJ2-1, is GAGVSQSPSNKVTEKGKDVELRCDPISGHTALYWYRQSLGQGLEFLIYFQGNSAPDKSGLPSDRFSAERTGGSVSTLTIQRTQQEDSAVYLCASSSGTSGGAGEQFFGPGTRLTVL.